This TCR beta chain derives from a study of beta chain features in type 1 diabetes. The wider study: Healthy donors and patients had similar age, gender and cell yields.

Expressed TCRB transcripts were sequenced because the isolated RNA had all been reverse transcribed beforehand. The table came from immunoSEQ multiplex PCR; TCRdb's copy has only in-frame clones and leaves some out. The sample includes some 150,000 clones, under 60% of them seen just once. Whole-study results and caveats: Shorter templates might be favored by PCR, equally in patients and controls.

The CDR3 is 19 residues long. This clone showed up just a few times. Its antigen is not identified. This receptor was obtained from a man between 18 and 29 years old in good health. The chain employs TRBV21-1 and TRBJ1-5; TRBD1, the table's D call, was not compared with the DNA. TRBV21-1 is termed a pseudogene. Material for sequencing was Tregs from blood. CDR3 sequence: CASSLTRGQGDSLSQPQHF. The CDR3 DNA reads TGTGCCAGCAGCTTAACCAGAGGACAGGGGGATTCTTTAAGCCAGCCCCAGCATTTT.